The 22 T cell receptor beta chains in this list originate from one sample, sequenced in a study of cytomegalovirus exposure and HLA in healthy donors. PCR involved 60 Vbeta and 13 Jbeta primers. Assay: immunoSEQ multiplex PCR; the TCRdb copy retains only in-frame clones and omits some. The sample lists about 180,000 clones; 65% to 85% were seen once. The sample taken for sequencing was PBMCs. The origin of the receptors is a girl aged 5-17 years in good health and CMV-seropositive.

This clone was recorded once. In DNA form, the CDR3 reads TGCGCCAGCAGCCAAAAGAGGATCGGATCCTACGAGCAGTACTTC. Its translation: CASSQKRIGSYEQYF. The chain joins TRBV4-1 to TRBJ2-7; D unclear. From germline, CDR1 is MGHRA and CDR2 YSYEKL. CDR3 length: 15 residues. V was shortened by 2 bases and J by 1 base, with 12 bases between the two germline ends.

This chain connects TRBV7-3 to TRBJ2-3; 13 positions agree with TRBD2. J gave up 5 bases and V 0 bases, and 11 bases lay outside the gene matches. The CDR3 covers 19 residues. Germline V gives CDR1 SGHTA, CDR2 FQGTGA. The CDR3 nucleotides read TGTGCCAGCAGCTTAACCCCGGGACTAGCGGGACTCGGCGGAGATACGCAGTATTTT. This sequence encodes CASSLTPGLAGLGGDTQYF.

This sequence joins TRBV5-1 and TRBJ2-7; 9 bases fit TRBD2. The CDR3 totals 15 residues. The junction had 11 bases not matched to a gene; V was cut back by 6 bases and J by 4 bases. Looked up from germline, CDR1 is SGHRS and CDR2 is YFSETQ. CDR3 sequence reads: CASTPFSGSAYEQYF. The CDR3 nucleotides read TGCGCCAGCACCCCATTTAGCGGGAGTGCGTACGAGCAGTACTTC.

The chain couples TRBV14 to TRBJ1-2, with 9 bases fitting TRBD1. Trimming removed 4 bases from V and 7 bases from J; junction bases left unmatched: 10. Per the germline V gene, CDR1 is SGHDN and CDR2 is FVKESK. The CDR3 has 15 residues. This CDR3 is CASSPRDREGGGYTF. The CDR3 DNA follows: TGTGCCAGCAGCCCCCGGGACAGGGAAGGAGGTGGCTACACCTTC.

V gene TRBV5-1 combines with J gene TRBJ1-4; 9 bases are a match to TRBD1. V lost 3 bases, J lost 7 bases, and 7 bases stayed unmatched. The germline gives CDR1 SGHRS, CDR2 YFSETQ. This CDR3 contains 15 residues. The CDR3: CASSWTGDSFEKLFF. For the CDR3, the DNA is TGCGCCAGCAGCTGGACAGGGGACTCCTTTGAAAAACTGTTTTTT.

This sequence joins TRBV27 and TRBJ2-7, with a tentative D call TRBD2 (6 bases). The germline gives CDR1 MNHEY, CDR2 SMNVEV (reference sequence). CDR3 size: 14 residues. The germline V and J ends were trimmed by 8 bases and 7 bases, with 21 bases remaining between them. For the CDR3, the DNA is TGTGCCAGCTCGACCGGGAGAGGGGCTTTGGAGCAGTACTTC. This gives the protein CASSTGRGALEQYF.

The genes are TRBV5-6 and TRBJ2-3; 9 bases agree with TRBD1. V gave up 0 bases and J gave up 10 bases; unmatched junction bases: 6. The CDR3 contains 14 residues. In germline, CDR1 is SGHDT, CDR2 YYEEEE. CDR3 sequence reads: CASSLDRGPVSQYF. CDR3 DNA: TGTGCCAGCAGCTTGGACAGGGGGCCTGTTTCGCAGTATTTT.

This clone turned up a few times. The rearrangement links TRBV6-1 to TRBJ1-1, with D possibly being TRBD1 (6 bases). Germline V gene lookup returns CDR1 MNHNS and CDR2 SASEGT. The CDR3 is 12 residues long. With 5 bases removed from V and 6 bases from J, the gap between germline ends came to 10 bases. The CDR3 sequence: CASSQTGAEAFF. Written as DNA, the CDR3 is TGTGCCAGCAGTCAGACAGGCGCTGAAGCTTTCTTT.

V is TRBV9 and J is TRBJ1-3; the D gene is possibly TRBD1 (6 bases). Germline lookup yields CDR1 SGDLS and CDR2 YYNGEE. V gave up 2 bases and J gave up 0 bases, with 15 bases separating them. The CDR3 runs to 17 residues. CDR3 sequence reads: CASSVKGGDISGNTIYF. CDR3 coding DNA: TGTGCCAGCAGCGTCAAGGGGGGGGACATCTCTGGAAACACCATATATTTT. The whole variable domain, remainder taken from reference TRBV9 and TRBJ1-3, is DSGVTQTPKHLITATGQRVTLRCSPRSGDLSVYWYQQSLDQGLQFLIQYYNGEERAKGNILERFSAQQFPDLHSELNLSSLELGDSALYFCASSVKGGDISGNTIYFGEGSWLTVV.

The V call is TRBV30, the J call TRBJ2-7; D not resolved. The V and J ends lost 2 bases and 3 bases respectively, with 8 bases between them. CDR3 size: 12 residues. The germline CDR1 and CDR2 sequences are GTSNPN and SVGIG (reference sequence). CDR3 sequence (DNA): TGTGCCTGGAGTAAAACATACTACGAGCAGTACTTC. Translating it yields CAWSKTYYEQYF.

The chain has TRBV19 and TRBJ1-1; TRBD1 matches at 12 bases. Unmatched junction bases numbered 8, after V lost 8 bases and J lost 1 base. Looked up from germline, CDR1 is LNHDA and CDR2 is SQIVND (reference sequence). The CDR3 covers 16 residues. CDR3 loop: CASAPGTGGWNTEAFF. CDR3 in DNA: TGTGCCAGTGCTCCTGGGACAGGGGGCTGGAACACTGAAGCTTTCTTT.

Concerning this clone itself: Within the sample, other DNA sequences also encode this same CDR3. The V call is TRBV5-1, the J call TRBJ2-7; D possibly corresponds to TRBD1 (6 bases). This CDR3 is 14 amino acids long. Between the trimmed V and J ends, which lost 4 bases and 0 bases, there was a span of 11 bases. Germline assignment: CDR1 SGHRS and CDR2 YFSETQ. CDR3 coding DNA: TGCGCCAGCAGCGCGCAGGGGCCCTCCTACGAGCAGTACTTC. Translation: CASSAQGPSYEQYF.

The chain has TRBV5-6 and TRBJ1-5; the D is unclear. Germline V gene sequence: CDR1 SGHDT, CDR2 YYEEEE. The CDR3 totals 12 residues. Deletions cut 2 bases from V and 6 bases from J, with 6 bases between. The CDR3 spells CASSLFSQPQHF. Written as DNA, the CDR3 is TGTGCCAGCAGCTTATTTAGTCAGCCCCAGCATTTT.

This chain links TRBV29-1 with TRBJ2-1, with 12 bases identical to TRBD2. This CDR3 region has 17 residues. Unmatched junction bases numbered 11, after V lost 8 bases and J lost 0 bases. Per the germline V gene, CDR1 is SQVTM and CDR2 is ANQGSEA. CDR3 DNA sequence: TGCAGCTTTGCCGGGACTAGCGGGCTTAGCTCCTACAATGAGCAGTTCTTC. Its translation is CSFAGTSGLSSYNEQFF.

DNA of the CDR3: TGTGCCAGCAGCGCGCCGGGACTAGCGGTTTTTGAGCAGTACTTC. It codes for CASSAPGLAVFEQYF. The V and J genes are TRBV5-4 and TRBJ2-7; 11 nucleotides match TRBD2. Germline values: CDR1 SGHNT, CDR2 YYREEE (reference sequence). This CDR3 region has 15 residues. V lost 4 bases, J lost 7 bases, and 10 bases stayed unmatched.

There are a few counts of this clone. The V gene is TRBV6-5, the J gene TRBJ2-1; D is perhaps TRBD2 (5 bases). V lost 2 bases to trimming and J lost 4 bases, with 15 bases between them. Germline loops: CDR1 MNHEY, CDR2 SVGAGI. CDR3 length: 16 amino acids. The CDR3: CASSYGLVAPYNEQFF. CDR3 coding DNA: TGTGCCAGCAGTTACGGTTTAGTAGCGCCGTACAATGAGCAGTTCTTC.

The rearrangement uses TRBV10-1 and TRBJ2-2; 9 nucleotides line up with TRBD1. CDR1 is WNHNN and CDR2 is SYGVQD in the germline V gene (reference sequence). CDR3 length: 19 residues. The ends lost 4 bases at V and 3 bases at J; junction bases unmatched: 15. CDR3 in amino acids: CASSAASYVGQGDTGELFF. In DNA, the CDR3 is TGCGCCAGCAGTGCCGCCTCTTATGTGGGACAGGGAGACACCGGGGAGCTGTTTTTT.

V gene TRBV21-1 combines with J gene TRBJ2-7; the table's D gene call, TRBD1, was not cross checked with the DNA. TRBV21-1 represents a pseudogene. CDR3 size: 13 residues. CDR3 in amino acids: CASSQQGSGEQYF. The CDR3 coding sequence is TGTGCCAGCAGTCAACAGGGATCTGGCGAGCAGTACTTC.

In nucleotides, the CDR3 is TGTGCCAGCAGCTACGGGACAGGTGAAAATGAAAAACTGTTTTTT. It is translated as CASSYGTGENEKLFF. V usage is TRBV5-6 and J usage is TRBJ1-4; TRBD1 agrees at 8 bases. The germline V gene encodes CDR1 SGHDT and CDR2 YYEEEE. CDR3 length: 15 amino acids. The J segment lost 5 bases and the V segment lost 3 bases, leaving 6 bases of the junction unmatched.

The chain uses TRBV27 and TRBJ2-7; TRBD2 agrees at 15 bases. The CDR3 has 17 amino acids. Germline V lookup: CDR1 MNHEY, CDR2 SMNVEV (reference sequence). The trim removed 6 bases at V and 4 bases at J, leaving 10 bases unmatched. The DNA of the CDR3 is TGTGCCAGCAGACGTTCGGGACTAGCGGGAGGTTGGTACGAGCAGTACTTC. Its translation is CASRRSGLAGGWYEQYF.

This clone was seen a few times. V and J are TRBV10-1 and TRBJ2-5; weak D call: TRBD1 (5 bases). The CDR3 runs 13 residues. Germline V gene sequence: CDR1 WNHNN, CDR2 SYGVQD (reference sequence). V shed 2 bases and J shed 5 bases, with 9 bases lying between them. This CDR3 reads CASSEKGRETQYF. CDR3 DNA sequence: TGCGCCAGCAGTGAGAAGGGGCGGGAGACCCAGTACTTC.

V usage is TRBV7-2 and J usage is TRBJ1-3; unclear D gene. V lost 2 bases and J 0 bases, leaving 14 bases between the germline ends. The CDR3 is 17 amino acids. The germline gives CDR1 SGHTA, CDR2 FQGNSA. DNA of the CDR3: TGTGCCAGCAGCTTAAGTAGGGAGTCTTTCTCTGGAAACACCATATATTTT. As protein: CASSLSRESFSGNTIYF.